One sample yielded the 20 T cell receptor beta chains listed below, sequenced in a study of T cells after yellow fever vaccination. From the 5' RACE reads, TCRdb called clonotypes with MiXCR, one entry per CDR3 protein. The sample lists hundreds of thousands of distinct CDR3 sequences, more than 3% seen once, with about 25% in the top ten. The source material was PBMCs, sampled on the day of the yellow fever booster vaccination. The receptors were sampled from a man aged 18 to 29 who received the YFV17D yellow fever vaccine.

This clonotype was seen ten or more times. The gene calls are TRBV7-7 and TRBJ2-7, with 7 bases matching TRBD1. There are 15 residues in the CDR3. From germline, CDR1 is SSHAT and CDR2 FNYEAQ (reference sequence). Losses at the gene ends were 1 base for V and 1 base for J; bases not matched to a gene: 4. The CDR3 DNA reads TGTGCCAGCAGCTTAGACTTGGACAGGTCCTACGAGCAGTACTTC. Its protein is CASSLDLDRSYEQYF.

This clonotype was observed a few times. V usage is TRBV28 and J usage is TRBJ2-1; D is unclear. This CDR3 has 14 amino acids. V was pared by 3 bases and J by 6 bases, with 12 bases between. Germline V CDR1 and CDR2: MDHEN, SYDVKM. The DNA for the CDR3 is TGTGCCAGCAGTTTCCGTCAGGTGCTCAATGAGCAGTTCTTC. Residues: CASSFRQVLNEQFF.

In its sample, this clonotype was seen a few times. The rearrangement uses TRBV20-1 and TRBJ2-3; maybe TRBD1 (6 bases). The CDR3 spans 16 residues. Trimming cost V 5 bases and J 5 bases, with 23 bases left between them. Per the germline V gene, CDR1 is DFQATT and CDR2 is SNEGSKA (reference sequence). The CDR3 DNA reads TGCAGTGCTTTGAGGTGGGACAATCAAAGGGGAGATACGCAGTATTTT. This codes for CSALRWDNQRGDTQYF.

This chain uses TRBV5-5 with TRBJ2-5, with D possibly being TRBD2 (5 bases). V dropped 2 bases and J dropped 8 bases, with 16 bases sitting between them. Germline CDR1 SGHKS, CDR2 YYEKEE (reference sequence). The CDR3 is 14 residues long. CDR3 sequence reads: CASSFGMSQNTQYF. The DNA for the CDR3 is TGTGCCAGCAGCTTCGGGATGTCCCAGAATACCCAGTACTTC.

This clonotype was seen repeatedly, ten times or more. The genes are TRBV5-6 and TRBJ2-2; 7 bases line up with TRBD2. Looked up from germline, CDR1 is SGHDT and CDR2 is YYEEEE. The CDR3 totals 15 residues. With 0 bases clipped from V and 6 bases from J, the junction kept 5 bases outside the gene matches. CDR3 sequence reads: CASSLGVRGSGELFF. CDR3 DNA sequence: TGTGCCAGCAGCTTGGGGGTGCGGGGGTCCGGGGAGCTGTTTTTT.

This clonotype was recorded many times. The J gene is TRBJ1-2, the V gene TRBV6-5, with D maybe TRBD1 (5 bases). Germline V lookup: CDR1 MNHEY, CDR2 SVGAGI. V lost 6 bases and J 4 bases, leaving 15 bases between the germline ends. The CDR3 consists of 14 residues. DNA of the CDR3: TGTGCCAGCAGCGCAGGGTTCGGGGGCTATGGCTACACCTTC. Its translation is CASSAGFGGYGYTF.

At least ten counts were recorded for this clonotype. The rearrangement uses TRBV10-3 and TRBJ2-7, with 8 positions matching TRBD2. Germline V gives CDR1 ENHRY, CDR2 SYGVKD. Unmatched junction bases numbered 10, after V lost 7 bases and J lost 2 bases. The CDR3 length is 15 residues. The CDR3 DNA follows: TGTGCCATCACTGTTTTTTCAGCGGGGGCCTACGAGCAGTACTTC. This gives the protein CAITVFSAGAYEQYF.

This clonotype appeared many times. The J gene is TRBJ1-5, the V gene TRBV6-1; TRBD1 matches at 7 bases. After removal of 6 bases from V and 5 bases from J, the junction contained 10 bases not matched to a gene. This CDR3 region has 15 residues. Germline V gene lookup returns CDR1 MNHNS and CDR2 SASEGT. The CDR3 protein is CASSSGQVNYQPQHF. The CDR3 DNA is TGTGCCAGCAGCTCAGGACAGGTGAACTATCAGCCCCAGCATTTT.

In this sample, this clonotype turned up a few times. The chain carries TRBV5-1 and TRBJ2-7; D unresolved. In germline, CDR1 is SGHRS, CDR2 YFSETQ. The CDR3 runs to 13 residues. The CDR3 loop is CASRVGPSSEQYV. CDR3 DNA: TGCGCCAGCAGGGTGGGTCCATCCTCCGAGCAGTACGTC.

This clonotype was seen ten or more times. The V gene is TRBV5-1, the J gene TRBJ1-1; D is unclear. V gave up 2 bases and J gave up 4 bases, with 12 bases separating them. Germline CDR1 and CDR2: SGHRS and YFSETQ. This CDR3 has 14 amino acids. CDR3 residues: CASSFRGPGTEAFF. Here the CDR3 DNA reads TGCGCCAGCAGCTTCCGGGGTCCCGGCACTGAAGCTTTCTTT.

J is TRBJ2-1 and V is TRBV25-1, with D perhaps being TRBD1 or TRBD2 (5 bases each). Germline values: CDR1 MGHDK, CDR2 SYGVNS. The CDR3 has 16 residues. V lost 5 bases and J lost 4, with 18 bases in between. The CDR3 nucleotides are TGTGCCAGCAGTACTGGCCCCCTCGGGGCGTACAATGAGCAGTTCTTC. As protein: CASSTGPLGAYNEQFF.

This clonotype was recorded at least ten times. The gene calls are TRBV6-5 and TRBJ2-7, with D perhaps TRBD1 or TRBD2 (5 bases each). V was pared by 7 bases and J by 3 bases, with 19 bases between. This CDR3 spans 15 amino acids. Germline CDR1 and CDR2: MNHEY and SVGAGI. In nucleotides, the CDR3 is TGTGCCAGCAATCCCCTGAGGGGCAGAGGCTACGAGCAGTACTTC. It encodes CASNPLRGRGYEQYF.

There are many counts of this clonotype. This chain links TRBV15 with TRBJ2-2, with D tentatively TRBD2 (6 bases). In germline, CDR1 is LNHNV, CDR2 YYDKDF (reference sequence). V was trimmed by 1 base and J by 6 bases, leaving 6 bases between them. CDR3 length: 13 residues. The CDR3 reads CATSRAGAGELFF. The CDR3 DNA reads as TGTGCCACCAGCAGAGCGGGGGCCGGGGAGCTGTTTTTT. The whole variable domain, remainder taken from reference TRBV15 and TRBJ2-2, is DAMVIQNPRYQVTQFGKPVTLSCSQTLNHNVMYWYQQKSSQAPKLLFHYYDKDFNNEADTPDNFQSRRPNTSFCFLDIRSPGLGDTAMYLCATSRAGAGELFFGEGSRLTVL.

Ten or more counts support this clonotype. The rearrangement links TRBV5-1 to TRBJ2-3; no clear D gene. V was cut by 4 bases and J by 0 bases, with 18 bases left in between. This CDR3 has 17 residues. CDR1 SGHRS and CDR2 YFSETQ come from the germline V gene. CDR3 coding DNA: TGCGCCAGCAGCCCCCCTCACGCGGAGCTCAGCACAGATACGCAGTATTTT. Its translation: CASSPPHAELSTDTQYF.

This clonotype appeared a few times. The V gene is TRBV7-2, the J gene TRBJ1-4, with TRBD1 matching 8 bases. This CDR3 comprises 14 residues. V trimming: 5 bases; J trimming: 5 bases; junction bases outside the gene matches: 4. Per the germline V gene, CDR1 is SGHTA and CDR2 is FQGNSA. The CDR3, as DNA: TGTGCCAGCAGCCTACGGACAGGGAATGAAAAACTGTTTTTT. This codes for CASSLRTGNEKLFF.

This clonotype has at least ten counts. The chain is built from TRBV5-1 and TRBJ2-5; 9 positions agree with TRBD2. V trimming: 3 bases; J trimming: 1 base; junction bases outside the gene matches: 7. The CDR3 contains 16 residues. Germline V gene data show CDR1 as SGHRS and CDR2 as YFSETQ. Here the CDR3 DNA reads TGCGCCAGCAGCTCCGCTAATAGCGGGGGCCAAGAGACCCAGTACTTC. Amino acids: CASSSANSGGQETQYF.

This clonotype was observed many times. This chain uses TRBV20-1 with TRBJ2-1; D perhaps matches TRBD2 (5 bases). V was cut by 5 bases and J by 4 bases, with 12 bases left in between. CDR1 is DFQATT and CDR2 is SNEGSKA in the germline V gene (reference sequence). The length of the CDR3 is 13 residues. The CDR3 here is CSAGTRTYNEQFF. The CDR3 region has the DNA TGCAGTGCTGGAACACGGACTTACAATGAGCAGTTCTTC.

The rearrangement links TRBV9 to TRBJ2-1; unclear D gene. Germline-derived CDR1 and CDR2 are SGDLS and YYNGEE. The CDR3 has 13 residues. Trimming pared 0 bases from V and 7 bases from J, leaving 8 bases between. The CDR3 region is CASSVGLVNEQFF. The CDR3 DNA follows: TGTGCCAGCAGCGTAGGATTAGTTAATGAGCAGTTCTTC.

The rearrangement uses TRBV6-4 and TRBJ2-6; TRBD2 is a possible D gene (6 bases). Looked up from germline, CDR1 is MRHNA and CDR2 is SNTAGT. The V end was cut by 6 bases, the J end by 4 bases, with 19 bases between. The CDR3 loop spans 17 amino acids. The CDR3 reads CASSDSRGVVGANVLTF. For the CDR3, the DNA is TGTGCCAGCAGCGACAGTCGCGGGGTGGTGGGGGCCAACGTCCTGACTTTC.

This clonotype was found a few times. The CDR3 nucleotides are TGTGCCAGCAGTTTATCATCTGGGGGGGTCGGGATCCTCTACGAGCAGTACTTC. This translates into CASSLSSGGVGILYEQYF. The chain has TRBV27 and TRBJ2-7; 7 positions agree with TRBD2. The junction had 14 bases not matched to a gene; V was cut back by 0 bases and J by 3 bases. Germline V gene lookup returns CDR1 MNHEY and CDR2 SMNVEV (reference sequence). This CDR3 is built from 18 residues.